This record covers a single T cell receptor beta chain. The target antigen is unknown. The data were obtained in a study of OX40 agonist ivuxolimab in advanced cancers. The overall study: Given to patients was ivuxolimab, an agonistic anti-OX40 (CD134) antibody. The dose-escalation cohort had hepatocellular carcinoma, melanoma, renal cell or head and neck cancer.

General observations from the study: CD4+ and CD8+ blood T cells expanded clonally by week 6 at 0.1 to 3.0 mg/kg.

Germline assignment: CDR1 SEHNR and CDR2 FQNEAQ (reference sequence). The CDR3 length is 16 residues. With 5 bases removed from V and 6 bases from J, the gap between germline ends came to 21 bases. TCRdb's table, derived via immunoSEQ multiplex PCR, lists solely in-frame clones and lacks some. This sample yields approximately 84,000 clones, of which 85% to 90% are seen a single time; around 0.19% belongs to the top ten. V gene TRBV7-9 combines with J gene TRBJ2-3, with D perhaps matching TRBD2 (5 bases). This TCR derives from an adult with an advanced solid tumor such as melanoma, head and neck, liver or kidney cancer. Sample: CD4+ or CD8+ T cells sorted from blood, taken in a trial of the OX40 agonist ivuxolimab. The chain's CDR3 is CASSPEGGLSFDTQYF. The CDR3 DNA reads as TGTGCCAGCAGCCCAGAGGGCGGGTTATCTTTCGATACGCAGTATTTT.